Listed here is a single TCR beta chain. Using immunoSEQ multiplex PCR, the repertoire was profiled, and TCRdb retains in-frame clones only, with some absent. In the table there are 70,000 to 95,000 clones, approximately 89% of which are singletons. This CDR3 is built from 13 residues. V was clipped by 4 bases and J by 9 bases, with 15 bases between them. Germline CDR1 and CDR2: SGHAT and FQDESV (reference sequence). This record comes from a study of control samples from healthy donors and cancer patients. The source is a young woman in good health. The chain carries TRBV11-1 and TRBJ1-1, with a weak D call TRBD1 (5 bases). Sequenced input: blood. The CDR3 loop reads CASSYSRQPKAFF. In DNA form, the CDR3 reads TGTGCCAGCAGCTACTCAAGACAGCCAAAAGCTTTCTTT.